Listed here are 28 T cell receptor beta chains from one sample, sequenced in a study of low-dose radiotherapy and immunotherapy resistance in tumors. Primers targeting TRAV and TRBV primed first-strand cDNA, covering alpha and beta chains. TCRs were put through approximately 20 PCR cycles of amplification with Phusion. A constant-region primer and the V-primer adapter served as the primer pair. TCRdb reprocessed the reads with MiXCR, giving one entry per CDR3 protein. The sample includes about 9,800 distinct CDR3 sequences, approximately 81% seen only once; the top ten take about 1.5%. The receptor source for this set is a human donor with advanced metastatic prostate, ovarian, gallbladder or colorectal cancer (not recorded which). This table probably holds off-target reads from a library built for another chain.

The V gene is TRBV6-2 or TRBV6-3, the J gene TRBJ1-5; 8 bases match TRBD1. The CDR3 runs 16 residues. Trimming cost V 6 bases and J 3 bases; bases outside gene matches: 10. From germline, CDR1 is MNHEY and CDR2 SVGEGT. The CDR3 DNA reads TGTGCCAGCAGGAAACATCAGGGGGCAGACAATCAGCCCCAGCATTTT. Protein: CASRKHQGADNQPQHF.

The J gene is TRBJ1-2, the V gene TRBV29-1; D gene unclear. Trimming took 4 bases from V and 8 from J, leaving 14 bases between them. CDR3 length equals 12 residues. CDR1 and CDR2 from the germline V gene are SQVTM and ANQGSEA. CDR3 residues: CSVVGSSRGYTF. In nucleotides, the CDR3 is TGCAGCGTTGTCGGGTCCTCTCGAGGCTACACCTTC.

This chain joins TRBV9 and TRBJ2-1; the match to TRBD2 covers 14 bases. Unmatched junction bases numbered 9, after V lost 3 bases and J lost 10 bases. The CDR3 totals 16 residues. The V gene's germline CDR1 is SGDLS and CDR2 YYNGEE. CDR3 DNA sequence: TGTGCCAGCAGCGCCACCGGGACTAGCGGGAGTGGCGAGCAGTTCTTC. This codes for CASSATGTSGSGEQFF.

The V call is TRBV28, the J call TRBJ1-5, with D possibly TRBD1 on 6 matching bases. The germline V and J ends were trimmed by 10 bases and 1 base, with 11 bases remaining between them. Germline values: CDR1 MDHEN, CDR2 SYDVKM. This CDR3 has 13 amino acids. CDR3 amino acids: CANAQGSNQPQHF. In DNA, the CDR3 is TGTGCCAACGCTCAGGGGAGCAATCAGCCCCAGCATTTT.

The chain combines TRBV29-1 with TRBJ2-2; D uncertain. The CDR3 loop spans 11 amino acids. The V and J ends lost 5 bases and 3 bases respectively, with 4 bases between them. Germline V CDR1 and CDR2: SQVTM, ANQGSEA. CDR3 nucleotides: TGCAGCGTTTCGGACACCGGGGAGCTGTTTTTT. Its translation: CSVSDTGELFF.

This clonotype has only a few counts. In DNA form, the CDR3 reads TGTGCCAGCAGCAAAGCGGGTCAGGCCAATTACGAGCAGTACTTC. Translating gives CASSKAGQANYEQYF. The chain employs TRBV21-1 and TRBJ2-7. TRBV21-1 has pseudogene status. This CDR3 is 15 amino acids long.

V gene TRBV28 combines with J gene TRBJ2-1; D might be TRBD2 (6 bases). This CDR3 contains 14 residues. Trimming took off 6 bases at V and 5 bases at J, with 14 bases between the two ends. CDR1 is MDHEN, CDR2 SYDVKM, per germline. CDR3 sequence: CASRVGSGDNEQFF. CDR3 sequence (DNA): TGTGCCAGCAGAGTGGGTAGCGGAGACAATGAGCAGTTCTTC.

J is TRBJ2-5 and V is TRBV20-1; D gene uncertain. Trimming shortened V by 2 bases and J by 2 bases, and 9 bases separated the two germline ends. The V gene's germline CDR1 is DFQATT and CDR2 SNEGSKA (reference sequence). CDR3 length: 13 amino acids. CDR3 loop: CSARISRQETQYF. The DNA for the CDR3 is TGCAGTGCTAGAATTAGCAGGCAAGAGACCCAGTACTTC.

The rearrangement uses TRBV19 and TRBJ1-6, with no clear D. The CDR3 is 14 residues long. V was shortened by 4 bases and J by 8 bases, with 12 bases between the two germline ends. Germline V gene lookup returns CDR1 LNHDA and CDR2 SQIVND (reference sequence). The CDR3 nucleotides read TGTGCCAGTAGTAGTAGGTCCTCCGATTCACCCCTCCACTTT. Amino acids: CASSSRSSDSPLHF. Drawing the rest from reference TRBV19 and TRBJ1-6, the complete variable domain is DGGITQSPKYLFRKEGQNVTLSCEQNLNHDAMYWYRQDPGQGLRLIYYSQIVNDFQKGDIAEGYSVSREKKESFPLTVTSAQKNPTAFYLCASSSRSSDSPLHFGNGTRLTVT.

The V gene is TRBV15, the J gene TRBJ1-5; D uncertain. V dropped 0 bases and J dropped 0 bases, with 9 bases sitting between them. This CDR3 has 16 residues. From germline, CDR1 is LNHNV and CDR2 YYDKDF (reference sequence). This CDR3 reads CATSRDPGTSNQPQHF. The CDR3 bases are TGTGCCACCAGCAGAGATCCGGGTACTAGCAATCAGCCCCAGCATTTT.

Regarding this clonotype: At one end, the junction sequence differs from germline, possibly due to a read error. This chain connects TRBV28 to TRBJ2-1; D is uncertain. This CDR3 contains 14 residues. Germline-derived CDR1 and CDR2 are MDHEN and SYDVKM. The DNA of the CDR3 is TGTGCCAGCAGCCGAGACTTCAAGGGCGGTGAGCGGTTCTTC. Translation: CASSRDFKGGERFF.

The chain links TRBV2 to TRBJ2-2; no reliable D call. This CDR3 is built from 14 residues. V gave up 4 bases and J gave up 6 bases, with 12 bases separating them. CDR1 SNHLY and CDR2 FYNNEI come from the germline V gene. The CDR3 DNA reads TGTGCCAGCAGTGCGTCTCGATCGGCCGGGGAGCTGTTTTTT. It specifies CASSASRSAGELFF.

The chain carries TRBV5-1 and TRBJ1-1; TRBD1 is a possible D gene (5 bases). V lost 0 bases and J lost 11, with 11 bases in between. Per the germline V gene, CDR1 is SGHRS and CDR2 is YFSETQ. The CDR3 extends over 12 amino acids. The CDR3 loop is CASSLGGRNAFF. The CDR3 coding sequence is TGCGCCAGCAGCTTGGGGGGCAGGAATGCTTTCTTT.

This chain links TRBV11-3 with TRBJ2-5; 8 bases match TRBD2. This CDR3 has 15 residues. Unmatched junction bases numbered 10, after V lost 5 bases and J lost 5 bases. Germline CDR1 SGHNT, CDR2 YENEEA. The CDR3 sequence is CASSRTGGRRETQYF. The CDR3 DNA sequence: TGTGCCAGCAGCCGAACGGGGGGGCGCAGGGAGACCCAGTACTTC.

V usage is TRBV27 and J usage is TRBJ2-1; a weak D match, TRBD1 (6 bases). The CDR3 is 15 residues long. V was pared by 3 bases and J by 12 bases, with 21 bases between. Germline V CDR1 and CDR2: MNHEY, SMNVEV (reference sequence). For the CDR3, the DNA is TGTGCCAGCAGTTTTAGGGGGAGAGGGGGTGGAGGGCAGTTCTTC. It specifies CASSFRGRGGGGQFF.

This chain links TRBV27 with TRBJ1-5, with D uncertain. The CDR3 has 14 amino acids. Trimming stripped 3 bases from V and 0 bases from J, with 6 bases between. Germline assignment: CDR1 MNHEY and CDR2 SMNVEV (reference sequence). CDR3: CASSFSYSNQPQHF. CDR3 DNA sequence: TGTGCCAGCAGTTTCAGCTATAGCAATCAGCCCCAGCATTTT.

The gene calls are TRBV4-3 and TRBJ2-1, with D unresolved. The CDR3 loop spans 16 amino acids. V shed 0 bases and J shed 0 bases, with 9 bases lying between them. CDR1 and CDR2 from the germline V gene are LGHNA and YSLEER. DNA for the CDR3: TGCGCCAGCAGCCAAGAAGAACCTAGCTCCTACAATGAGCAGTTCTTC. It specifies CASSQEEPSSYNEQFF.

The chain's CDR3 is CASSQDEPSGRRFGQFF. The DNA of the CDR3 is TGCGCCAGCAGCCAAGATGAACCTAGCGGGAGGAGATTCGGGCAGTTCTTC. The genes are TRBV4-3 and TRBJ2-1; TRBD2 aligns across 11 bases. CDR1 LGHNA and CDR2 YSLEER come from the germline V gene. The V gene end was trimmed by 0 bases and the J gene end by 12 bases; junction bases not matched to a gene: 13. This CDR3 is built from 17 residues.

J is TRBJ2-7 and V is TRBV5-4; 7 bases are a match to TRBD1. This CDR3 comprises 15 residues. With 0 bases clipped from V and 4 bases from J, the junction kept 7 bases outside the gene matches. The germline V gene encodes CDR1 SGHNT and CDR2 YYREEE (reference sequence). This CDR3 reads CASSLAGTEAYEQYF. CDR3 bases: TGTGCCAGCAGCTTGGCCGGGACAGAAGCATACGAGCAGTACTTC. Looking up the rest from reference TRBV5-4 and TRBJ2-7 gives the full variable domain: ETGVTQSPTHLIKTRGQQVTLRCSSQSGHNTVSWYQQALGQGPQFIFQYYREEENGRGNFPPRFSGLQFPNYSSELNVNALELDDSALYLCASSLAGTEAYEQYFGPGTRLTVT.

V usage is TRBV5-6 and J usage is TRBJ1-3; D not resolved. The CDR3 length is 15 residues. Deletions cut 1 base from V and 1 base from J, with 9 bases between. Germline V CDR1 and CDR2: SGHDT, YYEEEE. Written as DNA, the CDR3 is TGTGCCAGCAGCTTGTATCCGGGTTCTGGAAACACCATATATTTT. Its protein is CASSLYPGSGNTIYF.

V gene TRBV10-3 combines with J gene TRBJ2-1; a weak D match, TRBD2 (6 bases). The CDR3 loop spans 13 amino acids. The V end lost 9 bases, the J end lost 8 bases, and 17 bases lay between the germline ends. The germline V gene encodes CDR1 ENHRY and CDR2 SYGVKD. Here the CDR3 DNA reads TGTGCCATGGGACTGGATTTTAGGGATGAGCAGTTCTTC. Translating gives CAMGLDFRDEQFF.

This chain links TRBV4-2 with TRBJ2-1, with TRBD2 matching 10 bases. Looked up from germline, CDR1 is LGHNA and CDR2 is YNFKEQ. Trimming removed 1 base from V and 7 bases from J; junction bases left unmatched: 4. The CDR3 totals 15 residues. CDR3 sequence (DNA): TGTGCCAGCAGCCAAGTAGCGGGAGGAAAGAATGAGCAGTTCTTC. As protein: CASSQVAGGKNEQFF.

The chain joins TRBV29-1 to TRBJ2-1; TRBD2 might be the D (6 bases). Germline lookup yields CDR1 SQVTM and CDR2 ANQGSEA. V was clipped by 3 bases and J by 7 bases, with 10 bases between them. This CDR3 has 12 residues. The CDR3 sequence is CSVDWSGNEQFF. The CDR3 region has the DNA TGCAGCGTTGACTGGAGCGGGAATGAGCAGTTCTTC.

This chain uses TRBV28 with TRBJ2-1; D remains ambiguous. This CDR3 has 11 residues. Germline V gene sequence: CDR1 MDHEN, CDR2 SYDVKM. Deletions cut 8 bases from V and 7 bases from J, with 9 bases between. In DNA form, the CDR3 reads TGTGCCAGCGTTTATCGGAATGAGCAGTTCTTC. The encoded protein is CASVYRNEQFF.

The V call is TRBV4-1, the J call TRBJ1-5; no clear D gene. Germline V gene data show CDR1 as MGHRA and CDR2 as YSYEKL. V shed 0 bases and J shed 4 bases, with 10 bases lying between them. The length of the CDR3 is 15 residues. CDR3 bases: TGCGCCAGCAGCCAAGATTTGGGTAAGAATCAGCCCCAGCATTTT. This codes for CASSQDLGKNQPQHF.

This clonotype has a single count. The DNA for the CDR3 is TGTGCCATCAGTGATCTAGTGACAGGGCTCAACGAGCAGTACTTC. It codes for CAISDLVTGLNEQYF. The V call is TRBV10-3, the J call TRBJ2-7, with 7 bases matching TRBD1. V trimming: 3 bases; J trimming: 5 bases; junction bases outside the gene matches: 10. CDR3 length equals 15 residues. Germline loops: CDR1 ENHRY, CDR2 SYGVKD.

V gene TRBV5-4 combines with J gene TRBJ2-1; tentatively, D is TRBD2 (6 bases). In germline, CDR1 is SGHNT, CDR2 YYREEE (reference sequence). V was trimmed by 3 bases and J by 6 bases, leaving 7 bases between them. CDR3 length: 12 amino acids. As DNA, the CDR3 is TGTGCCAGCAGCTGGGACTCCAATGAGCAGTTCTTC. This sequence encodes CASSWDSNEQFF.

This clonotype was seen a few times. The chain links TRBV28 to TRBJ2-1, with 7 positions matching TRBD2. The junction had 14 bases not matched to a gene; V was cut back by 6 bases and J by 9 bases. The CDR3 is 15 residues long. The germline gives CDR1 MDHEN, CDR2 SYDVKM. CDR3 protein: CASSPSAGRAGEQFF. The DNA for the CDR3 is TGTGCCAGCAGCCCTTCGGCGGGGAGGGCGGGTGAGCAGTTCTTC.